This T cell receptor beta chain was sequenced in a study of PD-1 blockade in classical Hodgkin lymphoma. The time point denotes: newly diagnosed, previously untreated cHL patient sample. Magnetic negative selection of thawed PBMCs was the method by which CD4+ T cells were purified. Peripheral samples used as comparators were newly diagnosed, untreated classical Hodgkin lymphoma PBMCs. Study observations and caveats: Although disease activity or prior therapy may be involved, causes of the repertoire differences remain undefined. As was reported, newly diagnosed patients showed lower baseline TCR diversity than healthy donors did.

Germline V gene data show CDR1 as LGHNA and CDR2 as YNFKEQ. The CDR3 length is 19 residues. With 1 base clipped from V and 2 bases from J, the junction kept 7 bases outside the gene matches. The repertoire was sequenced with immunoSEQ multiplex PCR; TCRdb's copy has only in-frame clones and lacks some. The table lists 29,000 or so clones, 89% of them singletons. As for this clone: Its antigen is unidentified.

The chain carries TRBV4-2 and TRBJ2-1; TRBD2 agrees at 14 bases. The specimen sequenced was CD4+ T cells from blood. The clonotype was recovered from a human donor with classical Hodgkin lymphoma. CDR3 sequence reads: CASSQAPGLAGVPYNEQFF. Here the CDR3 DNA reads TGTGCCAGCAGCCAAGCCCCGGGACTAGCGGGAGTCCCCTACAATGAGCAGTTCTTC.